What follows are 18 T cell receptor beta chains derived from one specimen sequenced in a study of CD8 T cells in ankylosing spondylitis. Study-level points and caveats: For ankylosing spondylitis blood, a TCR beta motif of fewer than 10 highly homologous variants appeared characteristic.

MiXCR, applied by TCRdb to the 5' RACE reads, yields one record per CDR3 protein. The repertoire consists of a few hundred thousand distinct CDR3 sequences, with roughly 8% occurring once and the leading ten covering more than 12%. These receptors are not linked to any known antigen. Source material: blood, either unsorted or a sorted T cell fraction (not recorded which). These receptors all stem from a male donor with ankylosing spondylitis.

This chain joins TRBV29-1 and TRBJ2-7; TRBD1 agrees at 8 bases. V lost 5 bases and J lost 0; bases outside the gene matches: 3. Germline CDR1 SQVTM, CDR2 ANQGSEA. The length of the CDR3 is 13 residues. CDR3 in DNA: TGCAGCGTTTCAGGGGGCGCCTCCTACGAGCAGTACTTC. It yields the protein CSVSGGASYEQYF.

The V and J genes are TRBV7-6 and TRBJ1-1, with D maybe TRBD1 (5 bases). CDR1 and CDR2 (germline): SGHVS, FNYEAQ. Trimming stripped 5 bases from V and 1 base from J, with 20 bases between. This CDR3 has 17 residues. This CDR3 reads CASSLSLTGRGNTEAFF. Here the CDR3 DNA reads TGTGCCAGCAGCCTGAGTCTGACGGGGCGCGGGAACACTGAAGCTTTCTTT.

This clonotype was observed a few times. The chain is built from TRBV28 and TRBJ2-7; 9 bases are a match to TRBD1. In germline, CDR1 is MDHEN, CDR2 SYDVKM. The length of the CDR3 is 14 residues. Trimming took 7 bases from V and 3 from J; bases not matched to a gene: 7. DNA of the CDR3: TGTGCCAGCAAATCGGGACAGGGAATCTACGAGCAGTACTTC. Translation: CASKSGQGIYEQYF.

This rearrangement joins TRBV11-2 to TRBJ2-7; maybe TRBD2 (6 bases). The germline gives CDR1 SGHAT, CDR2 FQNNGV. V shed 1 base and J shed 2 bases, with 9 bases lying between them. This CDR3 spans 14 amino acids. CDR3 amino acids: CASSLAGLTYEQYF. CDR3 DNA: TGTGCCAGCAGCTTAGCGGGACTCACCTACGAGCAGTACTTC.

This clonotype was seen ten or more times. This chain uses TRBV7-6 with TRBJ2-5; D call uncertain. This CDR3 comprises 13 residues. Per the germline V gene, CDR1 is SGHVS and CDR2 is FNYEAQ. V gave up 4 bases and J gave up 5 bases, with 11 bases separating them. Here the CDR3 reads CASSYFESETQYF. DNA for the CDR3: TGTGCCAGCAGCTACTTTGAATCCGAGACCCAGTACTTC. The full variable domain, completed using reference TRBV7-6 and TRBJ2-5, is GAGVSQSPRYKVTKRGQDVALRCDPISGHVSLYWYRQALGQGPEFLTYFNYEAQQDKSGLPNDRFSAERPEGSISTLTIQRTEQRDSAMYRCASSYFESETQYFGPGTRLLVL.

V is TRBV19 and J is TRBJ2-7, with 8 bases fitting TRBD1. Per germline, CDR1 LNHDA and CDR2 SQIVND (reference sequence). This CDR3 is built from 14 residues. Trimming removed 4 bases from V and 5 bases from J; junction bases left unmatched: 7. In DNA form, the CDR3 reads TGTGCCAGTAGTAACAGACAGGGGAGACACGAGCAGTACTTC. Its translation: CASSNRQGRHEQYF.

This clonotype was counted many times. The CDR3 nucleotides read TGCGCCAGCAGCTTGGGACAGTCATACAATGAGCAGTTCTTC. Translated, it gives CASSLGQSYNEQFF. The chain employs TRBV5-1 and TRBJ2-1; D perhaps matches TRBD1 (5 bases). V was shortened by 0 bases and J by 4 bases, with 8 bases between the two germline ends. Germline assignment: CDR1 SGHRS and CDR2 YFSETQ. The CDR3 runs 14 residues.

This clonotype was seen repeatedly, ten times or more. This chain joins TRBV5-1 and TRBJ2-6; 8 bases fit TRBD2. Per the germline V gene, CDR1 is SGHRS and CDR2 is YFSETQ. The CDR3 covers 17 residues. V was clipped by 3 bases and J by 3 bases; unmatched bases: 8. The CDR3 nucleotides read TGCGCCAGCAGCTGGTTGGGTAGCGGGGTTGGGGCCAACGTCCTGACTTTC. Translation gives CASSWLGSGVGANVLTF.

This clonotype was seen at least ten times. This sequence joins TRBV2 and TRBJ1-6, with D hard to call. The germline gives CDR1 SNHLY, CDR2 FYNNEI. This CDR3 has 15 residues. V was clipped by 7 bases and J by 0 bases, with 10 bases between them. In nucleotides, the CDR3 is TGTGCCAGCATCTTCAGGAGCTCCTATAATTCACCCCTCCACTTT. Translation: CASIFRSSYNSPLHF.

This clonotype has only a few counts. J is TRBJ2-1 and V is TRBV2; 12 nucleotides line up with TRBD2. The junction had 4 bases not matched to a gene; V was cut back by 8 bases and J by 8 bases. The germline gives CDR1 SNHLY, CDR2 FYNNEI. The CDR3 has 13 amino acids. The CDR3 DNA follows: TGTGCCAGCGGACTAGCGGGACCCCATGAGCAGTTCTTC. The encoded protein is CASGLAGPHEQFF.

The table lists this clonotype with a few counts. The rearrangement links TRBV5-1 to TRBJ2-3; perhaps TRBD1 as D (8 bases). Germline CDR1 reads SGHRS; CDR2 reads YFSETQ. The CDR3 has 16 amino acids. The ends were cut back, 0 bases at V and 1 base at J, with 12 bases in the middle. This CDR3 reads CASSLEQGGRTDTQYF. DNA of the CDR3: TGCGCCAGCAGCTTGGAACAGGGGGGGCGCACAGATACGCAGTATTTT.

This clonotype was observed a few times. The CDR3 DNA is TGTGCCAGCAGCTTACTTACAGGGAACACCGGGGAGCTGTTTTTT. This encodes CASSLLTGNTGELFF. The chain combines TRBV27 with TRBJ2-2, with D possibly TRBD1 on 5 matching bases. Germline values: CDR1 MNHEY, CDR2 SMNVEV (reference sequence). This CDR3 has 15 amino acids. V was trimmed by 6 bases and J by 1 base, leaving 12 bases between them.

V usage is TRBV10-3 and J usage is TRBJ2-7; 9 nucleotides line up with TRBD1. V was clipped by 5 bases and J by 3 bases; unmatched bases: 2. The CDR3 is made up of 13 amino acids. Per the germline V gene, CDR1 is ENHRY and CDR2 is SYGVKD. CDR3 amino acids: CAISRDRVYEQYF. CDR3 coding DNA: TGTGCCATCAGTCGGGACAGGGTCTACGAGCAGTACTTC.

For this clonotype: A much more abundant neighbour one base away suggests this may be a read error. The gene calls are TRBV6-5 and TRBJ1-1; D gene unclear. V was clipped by 0 bases and J by 11 bases, with 10 bases between them. The CDR3 is 12 residues long. The germline V gene has CDR1 MNHEY and CDR2 SVGAGI. The CDR3 reads CASSYSTSDAFF. The CDR3 DNA sequence: TGTGCCAGCAGTTACTCGACCAGCGACGCTTTCTTT.

This clonotype was picked up a small number of times. V usage is TRBV9 and J usage is TRBJ2-1; possible D gene TRBD2, 5 bases. Germline values: CDR1 SGDLS, CDR2 YYNGEE. V gave up 2 bases and J gave up 9 bases, with 18 bases separating them. The CDR3 is 15 residues long. The CDR3 region is CASSVGDQGHFEQFF. The DNA for the CDR3 is TGTGCCAGCAGCGTCGGGGATCAAGGGCATTTTGAGCAGTTCTTC.

This clonotype was seen only a few times. The V gene is TRBV4-1, the J gene TRBJ2-3; D perhaps matches TRBD1 (5 bases). The V gene's germline CDR1 is MGHRA and CDR2 YSYEKL. The V gene lost 0 bases and the J gene lost 5 bases, with 15 bases spanning the gap. The CDR3 contains 16 residues. CDR3 in amino acids: CASSQDDYTGGDTQYF. The CDR3, as DNA: TGCGCCAGCAGCCAAGATGATTACACAGGCGGAGATACGCAGTATTTT.

This clonotype was seen many times. V is TRBV12-3 or TRBV12-4 and J is TRBJ2-3, with a weak D call TRBD2 (5 bases). The CDR3 is 13 amino acids. With 3 bases removed from V and 6 bases from J, the gap between germline ends came to 10 bases. DNA for the CDR3: TGTGCCAGCAGTTTCGAGGGCCCCGATACGCAGTATTTT. This codes for CASSFEGPDTQYF.

This clonotype has just a few counts. The chain combines TRBV6-1 with TRBJ1-1; no clear D. Germline assignment: CDR1 MNHNS and CDR2 SASEGT. The V and J ends lost 6 bases and 1 base respectively, with 12 bases between them. This CDR3 is 14 amino acids long. The CDR3: CASSRIDANTEAFF. The CDR3 DNA reads TGTGCCAGCAGCCGCATAGACGCGAACACTGAAGCTTTCTTT.